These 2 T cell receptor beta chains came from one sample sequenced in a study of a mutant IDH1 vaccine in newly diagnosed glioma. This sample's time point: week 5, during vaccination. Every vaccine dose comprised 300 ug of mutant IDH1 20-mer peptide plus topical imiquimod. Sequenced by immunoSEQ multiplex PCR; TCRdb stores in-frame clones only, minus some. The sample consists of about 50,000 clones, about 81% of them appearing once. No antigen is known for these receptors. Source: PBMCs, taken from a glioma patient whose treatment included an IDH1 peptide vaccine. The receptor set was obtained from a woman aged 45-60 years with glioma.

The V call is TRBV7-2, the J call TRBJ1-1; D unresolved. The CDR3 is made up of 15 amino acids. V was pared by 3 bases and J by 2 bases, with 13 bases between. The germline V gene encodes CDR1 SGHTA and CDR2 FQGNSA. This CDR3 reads CASSLIPGYNTEAFF. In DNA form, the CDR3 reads TGTGCCAGCAGCTTGATTCCGGGTTATAACACTGAAGCTTTCTTT.

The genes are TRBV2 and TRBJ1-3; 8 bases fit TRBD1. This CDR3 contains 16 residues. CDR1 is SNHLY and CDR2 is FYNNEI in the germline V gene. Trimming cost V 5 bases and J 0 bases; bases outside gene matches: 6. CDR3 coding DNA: TGTGCCAGCAGTTTTGGACAGGGCGGCTCTGGAAACACCATATATTTT. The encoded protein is CASSFGQGGSGNTIYF.